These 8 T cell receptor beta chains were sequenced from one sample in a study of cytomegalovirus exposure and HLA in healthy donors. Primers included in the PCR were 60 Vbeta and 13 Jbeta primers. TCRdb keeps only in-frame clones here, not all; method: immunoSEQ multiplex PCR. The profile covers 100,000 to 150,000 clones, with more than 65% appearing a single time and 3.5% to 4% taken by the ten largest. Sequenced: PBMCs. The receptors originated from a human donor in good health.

The chain's CDR3 is CASSVRTGTESMNEQFF. The CDR3 DNA follows: TGTGCCAGCAGCGTCCGGACCGGGACAGAATCGATGAATGAGCAGTTCTTC. The rearrangement links TRBV9 to TRBJ2-1; TRBD1 aligns across 7 bases. CDR1 is SGDLS and CDR2 is YYNGEE in the germline V gene. The CDR3 has 17 amino acids. Trimming at V came to 2 bases and at J to 7 bases, leaving 15 bases not matched to a gene.

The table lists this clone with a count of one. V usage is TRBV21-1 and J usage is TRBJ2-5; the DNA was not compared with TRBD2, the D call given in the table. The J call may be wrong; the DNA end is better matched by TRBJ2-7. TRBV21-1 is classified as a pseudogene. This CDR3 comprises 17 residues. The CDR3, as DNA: TGTGCTCCGCACCCGTCGGGGGGCCTAAAAATTAGGGACGAGCAGTACTTC. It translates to CAPHPSGGLKIRDEQYF.

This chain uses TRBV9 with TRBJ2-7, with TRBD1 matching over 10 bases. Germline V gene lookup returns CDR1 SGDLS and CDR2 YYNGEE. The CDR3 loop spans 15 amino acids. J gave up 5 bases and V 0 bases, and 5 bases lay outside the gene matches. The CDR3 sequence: CASSVAGQGYNEQYF. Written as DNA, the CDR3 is TGTGCCAGCAGCGTAGCGGGACAGGGGTATAACGAGCAGTACTTC.

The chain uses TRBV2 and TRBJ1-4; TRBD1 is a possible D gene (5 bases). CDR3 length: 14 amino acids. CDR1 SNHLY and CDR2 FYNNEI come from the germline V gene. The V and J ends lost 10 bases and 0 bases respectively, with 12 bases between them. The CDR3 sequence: CATQAITTNEKLFF. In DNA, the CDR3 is TGTGCCACACAGGCAATTACAACTAATGAAAAACTGTTTTTT.

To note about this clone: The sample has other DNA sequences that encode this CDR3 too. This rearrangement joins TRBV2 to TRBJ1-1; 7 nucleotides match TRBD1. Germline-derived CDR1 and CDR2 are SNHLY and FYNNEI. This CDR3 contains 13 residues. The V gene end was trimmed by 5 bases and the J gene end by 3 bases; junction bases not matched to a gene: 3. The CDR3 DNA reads TGTGCCAGCAGTCCCGACAGGGACACTGAAGCTTTCTTT. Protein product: CASSPDRDTEAFF. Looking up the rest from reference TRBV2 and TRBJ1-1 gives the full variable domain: EPEVTQTPSHQVTQMGQEVILRCVPISNHLYFYWYRQILGQKVEFLVSFYNNEISEKSEIFDDQFSVERPDGSNFTLKIRSTKLEDSAMYFCASSPDRDTEAFFGQGTRLTVV.

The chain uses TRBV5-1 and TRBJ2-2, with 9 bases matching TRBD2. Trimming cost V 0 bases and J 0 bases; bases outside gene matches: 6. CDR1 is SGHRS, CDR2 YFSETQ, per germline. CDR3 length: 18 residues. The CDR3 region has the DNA TGCGCCAGCAGCTTGGGCGGGAGGGCCACCACGAACACCGGGGAGCTGTTTTTT. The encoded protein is CASSLGGRATTNTGELFF.

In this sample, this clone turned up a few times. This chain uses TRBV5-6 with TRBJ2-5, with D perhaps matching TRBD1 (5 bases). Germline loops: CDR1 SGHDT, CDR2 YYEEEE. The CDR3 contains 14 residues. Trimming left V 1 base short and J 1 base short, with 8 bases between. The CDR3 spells CASSLNTGQETQYF. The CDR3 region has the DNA TGTGCCAGCAGCTTGAACACAGGCCAAGAGACCCAGTACTTC.

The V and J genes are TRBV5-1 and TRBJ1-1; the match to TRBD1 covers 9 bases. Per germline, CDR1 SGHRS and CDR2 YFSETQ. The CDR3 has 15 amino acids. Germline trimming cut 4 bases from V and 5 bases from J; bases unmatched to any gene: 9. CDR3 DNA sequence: TGCGCCAGCAGCGGTACAGGGGGCGTAGGGACTGAAGCTTTCTTT. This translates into CASSGTGGVGTEAFF.